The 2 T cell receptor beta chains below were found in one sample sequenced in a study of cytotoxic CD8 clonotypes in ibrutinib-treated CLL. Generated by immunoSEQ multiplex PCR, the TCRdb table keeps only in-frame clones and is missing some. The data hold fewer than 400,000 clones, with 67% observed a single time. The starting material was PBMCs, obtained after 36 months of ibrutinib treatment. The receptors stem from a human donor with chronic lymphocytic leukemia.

CDR3 coding DNA: TGTGCCAGCAGTGCGTCGGGGGGGGCGTTCGGCTACACCTTC. Residues: CASSASGGAFGYTF. The genes are TRBV6-5 and TRBJ1-2; weak D call: TRBD1 (6 bases). The V end was cut by 5 bases, the J end by 8 bases, with 18 bases between. The CDR3 covers 14 residues. Germline V gene data show CDR1 as MNHEY and CDR2 as SVGAGI.

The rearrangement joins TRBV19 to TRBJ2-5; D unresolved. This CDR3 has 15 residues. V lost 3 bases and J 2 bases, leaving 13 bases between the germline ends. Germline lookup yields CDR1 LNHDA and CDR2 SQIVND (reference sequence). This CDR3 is CASSIFSGWQETQYF. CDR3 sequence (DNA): TGTGCCAGTAGTATTTTTAGTGGGTGGCAAGAGACCCAGTACTTC.